This T cell receptor beta chain was profiled in a study of response to subunit inactivated influenza vaccine. This clonotype was seen only a few times. Using its own MiXCR run on the RT-PCR reads, TCRdb lists one record per CDR3 protein. The table records 650,000 to 800,000 distinct CDR3 sequences, more than 11% of them present only once. V lost 0 bases, J lost 4 bases, and 3 bases lay in between. The germline gives CDR1 MNHNS, CDR2 SASEGT. The CDR3 is 12 amino acids. Material: PBMCs from blood, obtained 14 to 15 days before vaccination. This receptor was taken from a man between 50 and 59 years old who received an inactivated influenza vaccine. The chain combines TRBV6-1 with TRBJ1-2; D remains unclear. The CDR3 region is CASSEAVYGYTF. The CDR3 DNA follows: TGTGCCAGCAGTGAAGCGGTCTATGGCTACACCTTC.